Listed below are T cell receptor beta chains from one sample, sequenced in a study of blood T cells in healthy people across ages. TCRdb ran MiXCR on the 5' RACE reads and lists one entry per CDR3 protein. Among roughly 1,800,000 distinct CDR3 sequences listed, roughly 50% were seen once. What was sequenced was blood. Receptors originate from a middle-aged woman in good health. CDR3s include the opening cysteine and the closing phenylalanine or tryptophan. D genes are given only for firm matches. The size entry is marked missing in some rows and otherwise reads once, few, many or a size class.

j_call: TRBJ1-2
d_call: TRBD1
v_call: TRBV5-6
clone_size: -
cdr3_aa: CASSLPGQNRNYGYTF
cdr3_nt: TGTGCCAGCAGCTTACCGGGACAGAATCGAAATTATGGCTACACCTTC

j_call: TRBJ2-3
d_call: TRBD1
v_call: TRBV7-2
clone_size: -
cdr3_aa: CASSLVDRGPDTQYF
cdr3_nt: TGTGCCAGCAGCTTAGTCGACAGGGGGCCGGATACGCAGTATTTT

j_call: TRBJ1-2
d_call: -
v_call: TRBV11-2
clone_size: -
cdr3_aa: CASSLDTGGTNYGYTF
cdr3_nt: TGTGCCAGCAGCTTAGATACGGGGGGGACTAACTATGGCTACACCTTC

j_call: TRBJ2-3
d_call: -
v_call: TRBV4-1
clone_size: few
cdr3_aa: CASSQTTDGGTDTQYF
cdr3_nt: TGCGCCAGCAGCCAAACCACGGACGGAGGCACAGATACGCAGTATTTT

j_call: TRBJ1-2
d_call: -
v_call: TRBV28
clone_size: -
cdr3_aa: CASSLKGFGYTF
cdr3_nt: TGTGCCAGCAGTTTAAAGGGATTTGGCTACACCTTC

j_call: TRBJ1-2
d_call: -
v_call: TRBV2
clone_size: -
cdr3_aa: CASSAGRGSLGGYTF
cdr3_nt: TGTGCCAGCAGTGCGGGCAGGGGCTCCCTGGGAGGCTACACCTTC

j_call: TRBJ1-6
d_call: TRBD1
v_call: TRBV2
clone_size: once
cdr3_aa: CASLGQGDFAPLHF
cdr3_nt: TGTGCCAGCCTTGGACAGGGAGATTTTGCACCCCTCCACTTT

j_call: TRBJ2-3
d_call: -
v_call: TRBV15
clone_size: few
cdr3_aa: CATSRESSGPDTQYF
cdr3_nt: TGTGCCACCAGCAGAGAATCTTCAGGTCCAGATACGCAGTATTTT

j_call: TRBJ2-1
d_call: TRBD2
v_call: TRBV20-1
clone_size: -
cdr3_aa: CSAMDAAGGPNEQFF
cdr3_nt: TGCAGTGCTATGGACGCGGCGGGGGGGCCAAATGAGCAGTTCTTC

j_call: TRBJ2-1
d_call: -
v_call: TRBV5-8
clone_size: -
cdr3_aa: CASSLSVMGARGNEQFF
cdr3_nt: TGTGCCAGCAGCTTGTCCGTAATGGGGGCGAGGGGCAATGAGCAGTTCTTC

j_call: TRBJ2-4
d_call: TRBD2
v_call: TRBV28
clone_size: few
cdr3_aa: CASSLSGGLVKNIQYF
cdr3_nt: TGTGCCAGCAGTTTGTCCGGGGGGTTGGTCAAAAACATTCAGTACTTC

j_call: TRBJ1-2
d_call: -
v_call: TRBV28
clone_size: -
cdr3_aa: CAGSWGRTYGYTF
cdr3_nt: TGTGCCGGCAGTTGGGGCAGGACCTATGGCTACACCTTC

j_call: TRBJ2-7
d_call: TRBD1
v_call: TRBV6-2/TRBV6-3
clone_size: -
cdr3_aa: CASSYSKTGQGTYEQYF
cdr3_nt: TGTGCCAGCAGTTACTCGAAGACGGGACAGGGTACCTACGAGCAGTACTTC

j_call: TRBJ1-2
d_call: -
v_call: TRBV14
clone_size: few
cdr3_aa: CASSQDKRGYTF
cdr3_nt: TGTGCCAGCAGCCAAGACAAAAGAGGCTACACCTTC

j_call: TRBJ1-4
d_call: TRBD1
v_call: TRBV7-9
clone_size: -
cdr3_aa: CASSTDRVNEKLFF
cdr3_nt: TGTGCCAGCAGTACCGACAGGGTTAACGAAAAACTGTTTTTT

j_call: TRBJ1-4
d_call: -
v_call: TRBV4-2
clone_size: few
cdr3_aa: CASSQATRVDSENEKLFF
cdr3_nt: TGTGCCAGCAGCCAAGCAACCAGGGTGGACAGCGAAAATGAAAAACTGTTTTTT

j_call: TRBJ2-7
d_call: -
v_call: TRBV2
clone_size: -
cdr3_aa: CASAITPTADEQYF
cdr3_nt: TGTGCCAGCGCCATTACTCCGACTGCGGACGAGCAGTACTTC

j_call: TRBJ2-7
d_call: -
v_call: TRBV14
clone_size: few
cdr3_aa: CASSRPGLDSPEQYF
cdr3_nt: TGTGCCAGCAGCCGCCCGGGACTCGATTCTCCCGAGCAGTACTTC

j_call: TRBJ2-1
d_call: TRBD2
v_call: TRBV7-8
clone_size: -
cdr3_aa: CASSLSAGAYNGQFF
cdr3_nt: TGTGCCAGCAGCTTAAGTGCGGGAGCCTACAATGGGCAGTTCTTC

j_call: TRBJ1-1
d_call: -
v_call: TRBV5-1
clone_size: few
cdr3_aa: CASSLAPGAGTEAFF
cdr3_nt: TGCGCCAGCAGCTTGGCGCCGGGGGCAGGGACTGAAGCTTTCTTT